The clone carrying this T cell receptor beta chain was seen only once. The antigen is unknown. This record comes from a study of T cell responses to AZD1222 COVID-19 vaccine. General study results and limits: Nearly half of unique spike-specific TCRs reportedly avoided B.1.351 and B.1.1.7 mutated regions. Sampling that yielded the repertoires occurred only after the peak T cell response. Clonal diversity may have been underestimated, and the donors were mostly white British, with more females than males. Just 5 to 7 AZD1222 recipients were seropositive at baseline.

The CDR3 consists of 14 residues. From germline, CDR1 is LGHDT and CDR2 YNNKEL (reference sequence). V lost 4 bases and J lost 2, with 11 bases in between. Assay used: immunoSEQ multiplex PCR; TCRdb lists only in-frame clones, some missing. The sample lists around 65,000 clones, approximately 87% seen once, with around 27% in the top ten. This TCR was recovered from an adult who received the AZD1222 COVID-19 vaccine. The sequencing used peripheral blood, collected 28 days after the second AZD1222 dose. The chain is built from TRBV3-1 (or the pseudogene TRBV3-2) and TRBJ1-1; the D gene is possibly TRBD1 (6 bases). Here the CDR3 reads CASSLGTQNTEAFF. CDR3 DNA sequence: TGTGCCAGCAGCCTAGGGACACAAAACACTGAAGCTTTCTTT.